Below, 17 T cell receptor beta chains from the same sample are listed, as sequenced in a study of tissue T cells after allogeneic stem cell transplantation (dated by TCRdb to about 2022). The library was made by the immunoSEQ multiplex PCR assay. In its TCRdb copy, this immuneACCESS table keeps in-frame sequences only and misses some clones. Where compared with another copy, unresolved V genes explain less than half of these, and the others have no known cause. This sample comprises over a thousand clones, approximately 80% of them detected only once. Of the sample, 13% is held by the ten largest clones. Taken with the paper, the label for time point translates to: human tissue collected at research (rapid) autopsy. Sequences were derived from spleen tissue, sampled at autopsy. The receptors stem from a male patient between 40 and 69 years old with steroid-refractory graft-versus-host disease after an allogeneic stem cell transplant. Some T cells present after a transplant may be cells of the graft donor.

The J gene is TRBJ1-2, the V gene TRBV7-9; tentative D call: TRBD1 (5 bases). The CDR3 consists of 15 residues. Trimming took off 2 bases at V and 3 bases at J, with 13 bases between the two ends. Germline CDR1 and CDR2: SEHNR and FQNEAQ (reference sequence). CDR3 loop: CASSLSGTEDYGYTF. In DNA form, the CDR3 reads TGTGCCAGCAGCTTATCCGGGACGGAGGACTATGGCTACACCTTC.

V is TRBV7-6 and J is TRBJ2-5, with D possibly matching TRBD2 (7 bases). The CDR3 totals 15 residues. Between the trimmed V and J ends, which lost 2 bases and 5 bases, there was a span of 15 bases. Germline CDR1 reads SGHVS; CDR2 reads FNYEAQ. This chain's CDR3 is CASSLWIGGRETQYF. The CDR3 DNA reads TGTGCCAGCAGCTTATGGATCGGGGGGCGCGAGACCCAGTACTTC.

The chain carries TRBV6-5 and TRBJ1-2, with TRBD1 matching 7 bases. Looked up from germline, CDR1 is MNHEY and CDR2 is SVGAGI. V trimming: 5 bases; J trimming: 4 bases; junction bases outside the gene matches: 7. The CDR3 loop spans 14 amino acids. CDR3 DNA sequence: TGTGCCAGCAGTAAGGGGACAGACAGCTATGGCTACACCTTC. Amino acids: CASSKGTDSYGYTF.

The chain joins TRBV5-1 to TRBJ2-7; a possible D gene is TRBD1 (5 bases). V was clipped by 4 bases and J by 5 bases, with 19 bases between them. The CDR3 consists of 15 residues. Germline-derived CDR1 and CDR2 are SGHRS and YFSETQ. The CDR3 spells CASSPLDGHMNEQYF. CDR3 sequence (DNA): TGCGCCAGCAGCCCACTGGATGGACATATGAACGAGCAGTACTTC.

The chain couples TRBV5-1 to TRBJ2-1, with D perhaps TRBD2 (5 bases). Trimming took off 0 bases at V and 0 bases at J, with 16 bases between the two ends. CDR1 SGHRS and CDR2 YFSETQ come from the germline V gene. The CDR3 has 18 residues. CDR3 DNA sequence: TGCGCCAGCAGCTTGGGGACGTTTGAGGGCAGCTCCTACAATGAGCAGTTCTTC. It yields the protein CASSLGTFEGSSYNEQFF.

The chain combines TRBV9 with TRBJ1-2, with 7 nucleotides matching TRBD1. This CDR3 spans 16 amino acids. Germline trimming cut 3 bases from V and 6 bases from J; bases unmatched to any gene: 14. Germline loops: CDR1 SGDLS, CDR2 YYNGEE. The CDR3 reads CASSEEGGAWSNGYTF. CDR3 sequence (DNA): TGTGCCAGCAGCGAGGAAGGGGGCGCGTGGTCGAATGGCTACACCTTC.

The chain joins TRBV27 to TRBJ2-7; 8 bases match TRBD1. CDR3 length: 14 residues. The ends lost 6 bases at V and 3 bases at J; junction bases unmatched: 7. Per the germline V gene, CDR1 is MNHEY and CDR2 is SMNVEV (reference sequence). CDR3: CASSLDRVHYEQYF. For the CDR3, the DNA is TGTGCCAGCAGCCTGGACAGGGTCCACTACGAGCAGTACTTC.

The V gene is TRBV6-2 or TRBV6-3, the J gene TRBJ2-7; 13 bases line up with TRBD2. With V trimmed by 5 bases and J by 1 base, 5 bases remained unmatched. CDR1 and CDR2 (germline): MNHEY, SVGEGT. There are 16 residues in the CDR3. CDR3 sequence: CASSRLAGGKSYEQYF. CDR3 nucleotide sequence: TGTGCCAGCAGTCGACTAGCGGGGGGCAAGTCCTACGAGCAGTACTTC.

The chain joins TRBV27 to TRBJ1-6, with 10 bases matching TRBD1. CDR1 MNHEY and CDR2 SMNVEV come from the germline V gene (reference sequence). V lost 6 bases, J lost 7 bases, and 6 bases stayed unmatched. This CDR3 contains 15 residues. This CDR3 is CASRLGTGVNSPLHF. The CDR3 DNA reads TGTGCCAGCAGGCTCGGGACAGGGGTAAATTCACCCCTCCACTTT.

J is TRBJ1-1 and V is TRBV3-1 (or the pseudogene TRBV3-2); D gene ambiguous. The germline CDR1 and CDR2 sequences are LGHDT and YNNKEL (reference sequence). The length of the CDR3 is 13 residues. The germline V and J ends were trimmed by 0 bases and 4 bases, with 6 bases remaining between them. CDR3 loop: CASSQDSITEAFF. The CDR3 nucleotides read TGTGCCAGCAGCCAAGATTCGATCACTGAAGCTTTCTTT.

This clone was detected once. CDR3 amino acids: CASSQSGTGRAYEQYF. In DNA form, the CDR3 reads TGCGCCAGCAGTCAATCGGGGACAGGGAGGGCCTACGAGCAGTACTTC. V and J are TRBV23-1 and TRBJ2-7, with 9 bases that match TRBD1. TRBV23-1 is annotated as an ORF whose role is uncertain. V shed 0 bases, J shed 2 bases, and the junction held 5 bases outside the gene matches. This CDR3 has 16 amino acids.

V and J are TRBV15 and TRBJ1-5; unclear D gene. Germline V lookup: CDR1 LNHNV, CDR2 YYDKDF (reference sequence). The CDR3 contains 11 residues. Between the trimmed V and J ends, which lost 1 base and 6 bases, there was a span of 1 base. CDR3 coding DNA: TGTGCCACCAGCAGAGGTCAGCCCCAGCATTTT. The encoded protein is CATSRGQPQHF.

The V gene is TRBV9, the J gene TRBJ2-2; D is possibly TRBD1 or TRBD2 (6 bases each). This CDR3 contains 16 residues. Trimming removed 3 bases from V and 3 bases from J, with 15 bases in between. Germline V gives CDR1 SGDLS, CDR2 YYNGEE. For the CDR3, the DNA is TGTGCCAGCAGCGCCCCCAGAGGGGGGTACACCGGGGAGCTGTTTTTT. Protein product: CASSAPRGGYTGELFF. The full variable domain, its missing parts supplied by reference TRBV9 and TRBJ2-2, is DSGVTQTPKHLITATGQRVTLRCSPRSGDLSVYWYQQSLDQGLQFLIQYYNGEERAKGNILERFSAQQFPDLHSELNLSSLELGDSALYFCASSAPRGGYTGELFFGEGSRLTVL.

CDR3 sequence: CASSIEGTGRFGQETQYF. The CDR3 nucleotides are TGTGCCAGTAGTATAGAAGGGACAGGGAGATTTGGGCAAGAGACCCAGTACTTC. The chain employs TRBV19 and TRBJ2-5; 9 bases are shared with TRBD1. CDR1 is LNHDA, CDR2 SQIVND, per germline (reference sequence). CDR3 size: 18 residues. V was clipped by 0 bases and J by 2 bases; unmatched bases: 10.

V usage is TRBV9 and J usage is TRBJ1-5, with D unresolved. CDR3 length: 14 amino acids. The germline CDR1 and CDR2 sequences are SGDLS and YYNGEE. Between the trimmed V and J ends, which lost 6 bases and 4 bases, there was a span of 14 bases. The CDR3 DNA reads as TGTGCCAGCACGGAGGGCCCCCTAAATCAGCCCCAGCATTTT. Translating gives CASTEGPLNQPQHF.

DNA for the CDR3: TGTGCCACCCGGGACAGGGTAGCTGAAGCTTTCTTT. It translates to CATRDRVAEAFF. The V gene is TRBV2, the J gene TRBJ1-1, with TRBD1 identical over 9 bases. The CDR3 consists of 12 residues. V shed 10 bases and J 6 bases; nucleotides not matched to a gene: 6. Germline V gives CDR1 SNHLY, CDR2 FYNNEI.

In this sample, this clone turned up a few times. The chain links TRBV7-9 to TRBJ1-1; D ambiguous. The ends were cut back, 1 base at V and 2 bases at J, with 14 bases in the middle. There are 16 residues in the CDR3. From germline, CDR1 is SEHNR and CDR2 FQNEAQ (reference sequence). The CDR3 loop is CASSLDFLSGNTEAFF. The CDR3 bases are TGTGCCAGCAGCTTAGACTTTCTGAGCGGTAACACTGAAGCTTTCTTT.